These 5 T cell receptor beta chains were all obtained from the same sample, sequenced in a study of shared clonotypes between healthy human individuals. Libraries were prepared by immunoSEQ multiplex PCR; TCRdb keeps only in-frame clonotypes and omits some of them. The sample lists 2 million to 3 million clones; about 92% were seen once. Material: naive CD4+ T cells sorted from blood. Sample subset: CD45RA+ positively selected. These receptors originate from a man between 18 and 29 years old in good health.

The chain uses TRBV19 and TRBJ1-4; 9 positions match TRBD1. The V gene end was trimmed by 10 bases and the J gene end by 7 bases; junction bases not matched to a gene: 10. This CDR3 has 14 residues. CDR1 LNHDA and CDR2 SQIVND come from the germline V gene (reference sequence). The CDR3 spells CATNRGQGFEKLFF. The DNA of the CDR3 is TGTGCCACCAATCGGGGACAGGGTTTTGAAAAACTGTTTTTT.

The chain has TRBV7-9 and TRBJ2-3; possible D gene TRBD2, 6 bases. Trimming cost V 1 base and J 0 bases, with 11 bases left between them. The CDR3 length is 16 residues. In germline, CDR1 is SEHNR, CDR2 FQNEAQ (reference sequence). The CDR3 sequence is CASSLGDTSSTDTQYF. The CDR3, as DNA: TGTGCCAGCAGCTTAGGGGATACTAGCAGCACAGATACGCAGTATTTT.

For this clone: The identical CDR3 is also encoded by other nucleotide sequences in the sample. Here the CDR3 DNA reads TGTGCCAGCAGCTTGGCCGGGGAGCTGTTTTTT. Residues: CASSLAGELFF. The genes are TRBV7-9 and TRBJ2-2; D is unresolved. The CDR3 extends over 11 amino acids. CDR1 SEHNR and CDR2 FQNEAQ come from the germline V gene (reference sequence). V gave up 3 bases and J gave up 6 bases, with 2 bases separating them.

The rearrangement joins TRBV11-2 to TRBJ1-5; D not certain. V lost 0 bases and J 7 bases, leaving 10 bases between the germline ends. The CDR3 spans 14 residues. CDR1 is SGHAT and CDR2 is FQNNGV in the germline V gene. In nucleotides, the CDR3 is TGTGCCAGCAGCTTAGACGGGAGGCGACAGCCCCAGCATTTT. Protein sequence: CASSLDGRRQPQHF.

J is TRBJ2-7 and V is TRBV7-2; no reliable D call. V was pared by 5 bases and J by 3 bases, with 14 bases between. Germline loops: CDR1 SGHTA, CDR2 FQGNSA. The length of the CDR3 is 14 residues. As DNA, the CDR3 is TGTGCCAGCAGCAAAGTAAGACCGGACTACGAGCAGTACTTC. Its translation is CASSKVRPDYEQYF.